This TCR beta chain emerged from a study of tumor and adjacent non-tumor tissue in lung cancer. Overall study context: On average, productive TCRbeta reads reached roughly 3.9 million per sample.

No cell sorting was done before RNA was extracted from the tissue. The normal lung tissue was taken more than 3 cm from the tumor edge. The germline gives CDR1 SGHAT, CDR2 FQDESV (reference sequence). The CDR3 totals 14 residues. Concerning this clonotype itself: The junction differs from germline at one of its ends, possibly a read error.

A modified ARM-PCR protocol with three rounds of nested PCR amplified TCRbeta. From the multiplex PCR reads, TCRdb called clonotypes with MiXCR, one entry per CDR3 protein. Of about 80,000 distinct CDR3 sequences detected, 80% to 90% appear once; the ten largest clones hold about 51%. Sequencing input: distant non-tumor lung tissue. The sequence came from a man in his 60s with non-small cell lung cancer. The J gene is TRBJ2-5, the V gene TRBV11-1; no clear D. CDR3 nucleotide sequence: TGTACCAGCAGCTTTACACCGGGTGGAGAGACCCAGTTGTTC. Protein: CTSSFTPGGETQLF.